This record covers a single T cell receptor (beta chain). This clone appeared once. What this receptor recognizes is not known. Base qualities are missing; no much larger clone stands one base away. This sample is drawn from a study of immune evolution from preneoplasia to lung adenocarcinoma (dated by TCRdb to about 2021). Background on the whole study: HLA loss of heterozygosity was seen in roughly 6.6%, 14% and 36% of AIS, MIA and ADC lesions, and in no AAH lesions. The study used immune gene expression, TCR sequencing and multiplex immunofluorescence to profile the immune contexture of lung adenocarcinoma precursors and invasive adenocarcinoma. Resected precursor lesions (AAH, AIS, MIA) and invasive adenocarcinomas were compared with paired morphologically normal lung tissue. Sample size was determined by specimen availability and not by a prior power calculation. The immune data were integrated with whole exome sequencing and methylation data obtained from the same cohort of nodules. The overall cohort comprised 45 to 55 patients with pulmonary nodules who underwent surgical resection. The TCR sequencing data were obtained from about 47 patients. According to the study, about 100 samples were used for TCR sequencing. POLYSOLVER was used to infer Class I HLA alleles from exome data, and LOHHLA was used to detect allele-specific HLA loss.

Using the immunoSEQ hsTCRbeta Kit, TCR beta CDR3 regions were sequenced from DNA. Under the source paper's analysis protocol: The ImmunoSEQ Analyzer was used to analyse the TCR sequencing data. T cell clonality was defined as 1 minus Pielou's evenness computed on productive rearrangements. The inverse Simpson index, applied to productive templates, was used to measure T cell diversity. T cell density was defined as TCR beta template counts normalized to usable DNA, with usable DNA estimated by amplification and sequencing of housekeeping genes. Two-sided Kruskal-Wallis tests were used to compare TCR metrics across histologic stages. TCRdb took this table from immuneACCESS and kept in-frame rearrangements with V and J called. Such tables lack part of the clones; where checked against another copy, unresolved V genes explain under half of the gap, and the rest is unexplained. The V and J calls and clone size were taken over from that table, and D and trimming were inferred from the DNA. The sample data list about 6,300 clones, and 70% to 80% of these were observed just once. The ten largest clones add up to around 12% of the sample.

There are 12 amino acids in the CDR3, from cysteine to phenylalanine inclusive. Only the CDR3 part of the read is kept: 36 bases, read in frame from the first base. Cut back by 7 bases and 2 bases, the V and J ends lie 10 bases apart. From a lookup of the germline V gene, CDR1 and CDR2 are SQVTM and ANQGSEA. Between the mid-2010s and the late 2010s, the patients underwent resection in either Japan or China. Two lung cancer pathologists independently reviewed H&E slides to confirm the histologic diagnosis of every case. Macro-dissection after pathologic assessment enriched premalignant or tumor cells for nucleic acid extraction. DNA was isolated from FFPE tissue using the AllPrep DNA/RNA FFPE Kit. General findings and caveats noted by the study authors: Top T cell clone frequencies were highest in normal lung and appeared to decrease progressively from AAH through AIS, MIA and invasive adenocarcinoma. The findings rested on association rather than direct causation, and larger cohorts with long-term follow-up and longitudinal biopsies were considered necessary. T cell clonality was highest in KRAS-mutant nodules compared with EGFR-mutant or double wild-type lesions. Because every patient came from Japan and China, how well the results apply to Western populations was uncertain. Clonality was highest in normal lung, while later-stage lesions appeared to show lower clonality but higher T cell density and diversity.

The chain joins TRBV29-1 to TRBJ2-3, with a tentative D gene TRBD2 over 6 matching bases. Sequencing was carried out using FFPE minimally invasive lung adenocarcinoma tissue. The intended sense of this specimen's cell subset or site label: micro-invasive lung adenocarcinoma (MIA). This receptor was identified in a person between 70 and 80 years old with lung adenocarcinoma. The DNA is as follows: TGCAGCGCAGCACTAGCCACAGATACGCAGTATTTT. The resulting protein is CSAALATDTQYF.